A selection of T cell receptor beta chains follows, all from one sample in a study of blood T cell repertoires in COVID-19. The repertoire was sequenced with immunoSEQ multiplex PCR; TCRdb's copy has only in-frame clones and lacks some. The table lists around 87,000 clones, roughly 80% of them singletons. The source material was peripheral blood. The receptors come from a human donor in a cohort sampled during active COVID-19. Both conserved end residues are part of each CDR3. Each record gives: D gene, V gene, J gene, clone size, CDR3 protein, CDR3 DNA. The D gene is left open where the match is weak. Expanded clones get a size class; other rows say once, few or many, or leave the size out.

D: -; V: TRBV6-5; J: TRBJ1-1; size: -; CDR3: CASSRLSTEAFF; DNA: TGTGCCAGCAGCAGGTTGAGCACTGAAGCTTTCTTT
D: TRBD1; V: TRBV7-9; J: TRBJ2-5; size: -; CDR3: CASSSTGVGETQYF; DNA: TGTGCCAGCAGCTCGACAGGGGTAGGGGAGACCCAGTACTTC
D: -; V: TRBV19; J: TRBJ1-1; size: -; CDR3: CASTYRHMNTEAFF; DNA: TGTGCCAGTACTTACAGGCACATGAACACTGAAGCTTTCTTT
D: -; V: TRBV28; J: TRBJ2-2; size: -; CDR3: CASSLTGLSGELFF; DNA: TGTGCCAGCAGTTTAACAGGCTTGTCCGGGGAGCTGTTTTTT
D: TRBD1; V: TRBV6-5; J: TRBJ1-2; size: -; CDR3: CASRGQGVNYGYTF; DNA: TGTGCCAGCAGAGGACAGGGGGTTAACTATGGCTACACCTTC
D: -; V: TRBV2; J: TRBJ1-3; size: -; CDR3: CASKTDTSGNTIYF; DNA: TGTGCCAGCAAAACGGACACCTCTGGAAACACCATATATTTT
D: -; V: TRBV12-3/TRBV12-4; J: TRBJ1-5; size: few; CDR3: CASSLQGGQPQHF; DNA: TGTGCCAGCAGTCTACAGGGTGGCCAGCCCCAGCATTTT
D: -; V: TRBV6-6; J: TRBJ1-5; size: -; CDR3: CASSYSRGGGNQPQHF; DNA: TGTGCCAGCAGTTACTCGAGGGGCGGAGGGAATCAGCCCCAGCATTTT
D: TRBD2; V: TRBV5-1; J: TRBJ2-1; size: -; CDR3: CASSRATSGGAWIDEQFF; DNA: TGCGCCAGCAGCCGGGCTACTAGCGGGGGGGCCTGGATAGATGAGCAGTTCTTC
D: -; V: TRBV7-9; J: TRBJ1-1; size: -; CDR3: CASSPLMGARNTEAFF; DNA: TGTGCCAGCAGCCCGCTGATGGGGGCTCGTAACACTGAAGCTTTCTTT
D: -; V: TRBV7-2; J: TRBJ1-1; size: once; CDR3: CASSSQVNTEAFF; DNA: TGTGCCAGCAGCTCGCAGGTAAACACTGAAGCTTTCTTT
D: TRBD1; V: TRBV6-5; J: TRBJ2-7; size: -; CDR3: CASRKGQGRSYEQYF; DNA: TGTGCCAGCAGGAAAGGACAGGGAAGGAGCTACGAGCAGTACTTC
D: -; V: TRBV11-2; J: TRBJ2-1; size: -; CDR3: CASSPAGEGEQFF; DNA: TGTGCCAGCAGCCCAGCAGGGGAAGGTGAGCAGTTCTTC
D: -; V: TRBV2; J: TRBJ1-2; size: -; CDR3: CASLQWQGYGYTF; DNA: TGTGCCAGCCTCCAATGGCAGGGCTATGGCTACACCTTC
D: -; V: TRBV3-1/TRBV3-2; J: TRBJ1-5; size: -; CDR3: CASSQGLDNQPQHF; DNA: TGTGCCAGCAGCCAGGGGCTCGACAATCAGCCCCAGCATTTT
D: -; V: TRBV11-2; J: TRBJ1-1; size: -; CDR3: CASSLTRNTEAFF; DNA: TGTGCCAGCAGCTTAACAAGGAACACTGAAGCTTTCTTT
D: -; V: TRBV9; J: TRBJ2-7; size: -; CDR3: CASSVAWGAYEQYF; DNA: TGTGCCAGCAGCGTAGCTTGGGGGGCCTACGAGCAGTACTTC
D: -; V: TRBV4-1; J: TRBJ1-5; size: once; CDR3: CASSQEQGPYQPQHF; DNA: TGCGCCAGCAGCCAAGAACAGGGTCCTTATCAGCCCCAGCATTTT
D: -; V: TRBV5-1; J: TRBJ2-5; size: -; CDR3: CASTPGELRETQYF; DNA: TGCGCCAGCACCCCTGGGGAGCTCCGGGAGACCCAGTACTTC
D: -; V: TRBV28; J: TRBJ2-5; size: -; CDR3: CASSSTGSPYQETQYF; DNA: TGTGCCAGCAGTTCTACAGGATCCCCGTACCAAGAGACCCAGTACTTC
D: TRBD2; V: TRBV9; J: TRBJ2-5; size: once; CDR3: CASSVGTSGGETQYF; DNA: TGTGCCAGCAGCGTAGGGACTAGCGGGGGGGAGACCCAGTACTTC
D: TRBD1; V: TRBV19; J: TRBJ1-2; size: -; CDR3: CASSIDRDRGSAGYTF; DNA: TGTGCCAGTAGTATAGACCGGGACAGGGGGTCGGCTGGCTACACCTTC
D: TRBD2; V: TRBV15; J: TRBJ2-1; size: -; CDR3: CATSPGRTSGHNEQFF; DNA: TGTGCCACCAGTCCAGGTCGGACTAGCGGACACAATGAGCAGTTCTTC
D: -; V: TRBV24-1; J: TRBJ2-1; size: -; CDR3: CATSDVTPSSYNEQFF; DNA: TGTGCCACCAGTGATGTAACTCCTAGCTCCTACAATGAGCAGTTCTTC
D: -; V: TRBV10-3; J: TRBJ2-1; size: -; CDR3: CAIKEGNNEQFF; DNA: TGTGCCATCAAGGAGGGGAACAATGAGCAGTTCTTC
D: TRBD1; V: TRBV15; J: TRBJ1-2; size: -; CDR3: CATSRGLPGQGSYTF; DNA: TGTGCCACCAGCAGGGGATTACCGGGACAGGGTAGCTACACCTTC
D: -; V: TRBV2; J: TRBJ1-6; size: once; CDR3: CASGLTGENSPLHF; DNA: TGTGCCAGCGGGTTAACAGGCGAAAATTCACCCCTCCACTTT
D: TRBD2; V: TRBV5-8; J: TRBJ2-3; size: -; CDR3: CASSLDWTSVGDTQYF; DNA: TGTGCCAGCAGCTTGGATTGGACTAGCGTGGGAGATACGCAGTATTTT
D: TRBD2; V: TRBV18; J: TRBJ2-7; size: many; CDR3: CASSPRTSGSYEQYF; DNA: TGTGCCAGCTCACCTCGGACTAGCGGGAGCTACGAGCAGTACTTC
D: -; V: TRBV5-1; J: TRBJ2-7; size: -; CDR3: CASSFEGTTYEQYF; DNA: TGCGCCAGCAGCTTCGAGGGAACCACCTACGAGCAGTACTTC
D: TRBD1; V: TRBV9; J: TRBJ1-3; size: -; CDR3: CASSLGTGGFSGNTIYF; DNA: TGTGCCAGCAGCTTAGGGACAGGAGGATTCTCTGGAAACACCATATATTTT
D: -; V: TRBV6-5; J: TRBJ2-2; size: -; CDR3: CASSYSSLSNTGELFF; DNA: TGTGCCAGCAGTTACTCGAGCCTTTCGAACACCGGGGAGCTGTTTTTT
D: -; V: TRBV9; J: TRBJ2-2; size: -; CDR3: CASSVGSNSNTGELFF; DNA: TGTGCCAGCAGCGTAGGTAGCAACTCGAACACCGGGGAGCTGTTTTTT
D: -; V: TRBV7-9; J: TRBJ1-1; size: -; CDR3: CASRAMRSNRVITEAFF; DNA: TGTGCCAGCAGGGCTATGCGTTCAAACAGGGTTATAACTGAAGCTTTCTTT
D: TRBD1; V: TRBV2; J: TRBJ1-1; size: -; CDR3: CASSGTGMTEAFF; DNA: TGTGCCAGCAGTGGGACAGGGATGACTGAAGCTTTCTTT
D: -; V: TRBV6-6; J: TRBJ1-5; size: -; CDR3: CASSSPGSGNQPQHF; DNA: TGTGCCAGCAGTTCCCCAGGGTCTGGCAATCAGCCCCAGCATTTT
D: -; V: TRBV27; J: TRBJ2-2; size: -; CDR3: CASSIQGNTGELFF; DNA: TGTGCCAGCAGTATACAGGGGAACACCGGGGAGCTGTTTTTT
D: TRBD1; V: TRBV6-5; J: TRBJ1-3; size: -; CDR3: CASRYRGSSGNTIYF; DNA: TGTGCCAGCAGATACAGGGGAAGCTCTGGAAACACCATATATTTT
D: TRBD2; V: TRBV19; J: TRBJ2-3; size: -; CDR3: CASSSPPGTSGRTDTQYF; DNA: TGTGCCAGTAGTAGCCCCCCAGGGACTAGCGGGAGGACAGATACGCAGTATTTT
D: -; V: TRBV6-5; J: TRBJ2-7; size: -; CDR3: CASMGAFTEQYF; DNA: TGTGCCAGCATGGGGGCTTTTACCGAGCAGTACTTC
D: TRBD1; V: TRBV10-2; J: TRBJ1-5; size: -; CDR3: CASRPSGTGNQPQHF; DNA: TGCGCCAGCAGACCTAGTGGGACAGGGAATCAGCCCCAGCATTTT
D: -; V: TRBV28; J: TRBJ2-5; size: -; CDR3: CASSSPGKTQYF; DNA: TGTGCCAGCAGCTCCCCCGGGAAGACCCAGTACTTC
D: -; V: TRBV12-3/TRBV12-4; J: TRBJ1-1; size: -; CDR3: CASSFQGNTEAFF; DNA: TGTGCCAGCAGTTTCCAGGGTAACACTGAAGCTTTCTTT
D: -; V: TRBV7-8; J: TRBJ2-1; size: -; CDR3: CASSLRGEQFF; DNA: TGTGCCAGCAGCCTCAGGGGTGAGCAGTTCTTC
D: -; V: TRBV2; J: TRBJ2-6; size: -; CDR3: CASSPRRSSGANVLTF; DNA: TGTGCCAGCAGTCCGAGGCGAAGCTCTGGGGCCAACGTCCTGACTTTC
D: -; V: TRBV2; J: TRBJ2-7; size: -; CDR3: CASSRQLPSYEQYF; DNA: TGTGCCAGCAGCCGACAGCTCCCCTCCTACGAGCAGTACTTC
D: -; V: TRBV9; J: TRBJ1-6; size: -; CDR3: CASSTGDGYNSPLHF; DNA: TGTGCCAGCAGCACGGGGGACGGATATAATTCACCCCTCCACTTT
D: -; V: TRBV6-5; J: TRBJ1-4; size: -; CDR3: CASRRDTTTNEKLFF; DNA: TGTGCCAGCAGGAGGGACACAACAACTAATGAAAAACTGTTTTTT
D: TRBD1; V: TRBV5-1; J: TRBJ1-4; size: once; CDR3: CASRRTGTATNEKLFF; DNA: TGCGCCAGCAGACGGACAGGGACGGCAACTAATGAAAAACTGTTTTTT
D: TRBD2; V: TRBV7-2; J: TRBJ2-5; size: -; CDR3: CASSELAGEVQETQYF; DNA: TGTGCCAGCAGCGAGCTAGCGGGAGAGGTTCAAGAGACCCAGTACTTC
D: -; V: TRBV11-2; J: TRBJ1-1; size: -; CDR3: CASSLDLGRGGTEAFF; DNA: TGTGCCAGCAGCTTAGACCTTGGACGAGGGGGCACTGAAGCTTTCTTT
D: TRBD2; V: TRBV18; J: TRBJ2-4; size: few; CDR3: CASSPVGRGRAANIQYF; DNA: TGTGCCAGCTCCCCCGTCGGGCGCGGGAGGGCCGCTAACATTCAGTACTTC